The 11 T cell receptor beta chains presented below share a single source sample, sequenced in a study of T cell changes during pregnancy in multiple sclerosis. Sequencing used immunoSEQ multiplex PCR; TCRdb keeps in-frame clones, though not all of them. The table records about 20,000 clones, around 90% of them present only once. The source material was CD8+ T cells from peripheral blood mononuclear cells, sampled in the second trimester of pregnancy. The source is a female donor in good health, enrolled as a control in a pregnancy study.

V usage is TRBV30 and J usage is TRBJ1-5; 7 bases are a match to TRBD1. Germline V gives CDR1 GTSNPN, CDR2 SVGIG (reference sequence). Trimming removed 4 bases from V and 6 bases from J; junction bases left unmatched: 9. The CDR3 runs 14 residues. The CDR3 loop is CAWNHNRGSQPQHF. For the CDR3, the DNA is TGTGCCTGGAACCATAACAGGGGAAGTCAGCCCCAGCATTTT.

The chain links TRBV2 to TRBJ1-1; D unresolved. This CDR3 is built from 12 residues. The V gene lost 10 bases and the J gene lost 1 base, with 10 bases spanning the gap. Germline CDR1 is SNHLY and CDR2 is FYNNEI. CDR3 amino acids: CANRLGNTEAFF. The CDR3 coding sequence is TGTGCCAACAGACTTGGGAACACTGAAGCTTTCTTT.

V and J are TRBV7-9 and TRBJ2-1; D gene ambiguous. In germline, CDR1 is SEHNR, CDR2 FQNEAQ (reference sequence). The CDR3 spans 13 residues. V lost 4 bases and J 6 bases, leaving 10 bases between the germline ends. The CDR3 reads CASSSTLSNEQFF. DNA of the CDR3: TGTGCCAGCAGCTCTACTCTATCCAATGAGCAGTTCTTC.

Only one count was recorded for this clone. This chain connects TRBV5-6 to TRBJ2-7; no clear D gene. This CDR3 region has 14 residues. Germline V gives CDR1 SGHDT, CDR2 YYEEEE. The germline V and J ends were trimmed by 0 bases and 5 bases, with 12 bases remaining between them. CDR3 amino acids: CASSLGDALHEQYF. CDR3 bases: TGTGCCAGCAGCTTGGGAGATGCACTCCACGAGCAGTACTTC.

This clone was seen only a few times. The chain recombines TRBV6-1 with TRBJ2-7, with 7 bases matching TRBD1. With V trimmed by 8 bases and J by 4 bases, 8 bases remained unmatched. The CDR3 length is 13 residues. Germline V gene data show CDR1 as MNHNS and CDR2 as SASEGT. The CDR3 loop reads CASSTGTEYEQYF. The CDR3 DNA follows: TGTGCCAGCTCAACCGGGACAGAATACGAGCAGTACTTC.

This clone was recorded once. V gene TRBV4-1 combines with J gene TRBJ1-5; no reliable D call. CDR1 is MGHRA and CDR2 is YSYEKL in the germline V gene. The V gene lost 1 base and the J gene lost 5 bases, with 15 bases spanning the gap. The CDR3 totals 16 residues. The CDR3 sequence: CASSQVGEAGHQPQHF. Written as DNA, the CDR3 is TGCGCCAGCAGCCAAGTTGGGGAGGCAGGCCATCAGCCCCAGCATTTT.

The rearrangement uses TRBV6-1 and TRBJ1-3; D unclear. V dropped 7 bases and J dropped 4 bases, with 5 bases sitting between them. Germline V CDR1 and CDR2: MNHNS, SASEGT. The CDR3 has 11 amino acids. The CDR3 is CASKEGNTIYF. The CDR3 nucleotides read TGTGCCAGCAAGGAGGGAAACACCATATATTTT.

The chain carries TRBV27 and TRBJ2-7; the match to TRBD1 covers 10 bases. V gave up 4 bases and J gave up 1 base; unmatched junction bases: 4. The CDR3 is 15 residues long. In germline, CDR1 is MNHEY, CDR2 SMNVEV (reference sequence). The CDR3 loop is CASSSGQGESYEQYF. CDR3 DNA sequence: TGTGCCAGCAGTTCCGGACAGGGGGAATCCTACGAGCAGTACTTC.

The V and J genes are TRBV27 and TRBJ2-1, with D possibly TRBD2 on 5 matching bases. The CDR3 totals 15 residues. The germline V gene encodes CDR1 MNHEY and CDR2 SMNVEV (reference sequence). V was trimmed by 2 bases and J by 8 bases, leaving 16 bases between them. The CDR3 here is CASSLDGMTSDEQFF. The CDR3 DNA follows: TGTGCCAGCAGTTTAGACGGGATGACCTCGGATGAGCAGTTCTTC.

This chain connects TRBV7-2 to TRBJ1-4, with a possible D match to TRBD1 (5 bases). From germline, CDR1 is SGHTA and CDR2 FQGNSA. The CDR3 is 14 amino acids. V was trimmed by 5 bases and J by 8 bases, leaving 15 bases between them. CDR3 nucleotide sequence: TGTGCCAGCAGCCAAGGTGGGAGGGACGAAAAACTGTTTTTT. Encoded protein: CASSQGGRDEKLFF.

This chain connects TRBV28 to TRBJ2-2; 9 nucleotides match TRBD1. Per germline, CDR1 MDHEN and CDR2 SYDVKM. The CDR3 runs to 20 residues. After removal of 5 bases from V and 4 bases from J, the junction contained 20 bases not matched to a gene. CDR3: CASSPRTGVIEVSFTGELFF. The CDR3 DNA reads TGTGCCAGCAGTCCAAGGACAGGGGTAATCGAAGTCTCGTTCACCGGGGAGCTGTTTTTT.